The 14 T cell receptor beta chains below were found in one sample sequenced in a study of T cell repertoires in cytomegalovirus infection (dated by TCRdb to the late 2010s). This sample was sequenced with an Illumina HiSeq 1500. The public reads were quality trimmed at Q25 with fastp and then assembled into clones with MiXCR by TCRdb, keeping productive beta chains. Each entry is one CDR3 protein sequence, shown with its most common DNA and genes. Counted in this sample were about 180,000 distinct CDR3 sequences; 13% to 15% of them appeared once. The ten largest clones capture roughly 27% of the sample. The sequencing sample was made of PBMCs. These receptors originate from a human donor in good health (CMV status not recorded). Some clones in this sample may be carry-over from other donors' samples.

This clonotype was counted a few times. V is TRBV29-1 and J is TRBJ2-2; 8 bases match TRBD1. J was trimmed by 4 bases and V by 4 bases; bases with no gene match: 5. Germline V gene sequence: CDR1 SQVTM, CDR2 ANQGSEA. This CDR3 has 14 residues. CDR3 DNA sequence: TGCAGCGTTGGTCAGGGGGCGCGCACCGGGGAGCTGTTTTTT. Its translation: CSVGQGARTGELFF.

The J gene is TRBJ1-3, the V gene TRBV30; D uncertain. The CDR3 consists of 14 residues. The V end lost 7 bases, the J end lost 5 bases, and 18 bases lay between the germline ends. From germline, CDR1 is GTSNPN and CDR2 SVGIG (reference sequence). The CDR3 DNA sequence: TGTGCCTTCGGCGGGAGAGACACTCGAAACACCATATATTTT. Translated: CAFGGRDTRNTIYF.

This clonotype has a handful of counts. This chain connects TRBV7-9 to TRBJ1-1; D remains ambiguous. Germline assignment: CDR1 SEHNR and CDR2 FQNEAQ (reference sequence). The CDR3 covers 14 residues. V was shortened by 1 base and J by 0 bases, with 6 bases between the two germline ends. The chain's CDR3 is CASSLGDLNTEAFF. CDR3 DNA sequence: TGTGCCAGCAGCTTAGGGGATTTGAACACTGAAGCTTTCTTT.

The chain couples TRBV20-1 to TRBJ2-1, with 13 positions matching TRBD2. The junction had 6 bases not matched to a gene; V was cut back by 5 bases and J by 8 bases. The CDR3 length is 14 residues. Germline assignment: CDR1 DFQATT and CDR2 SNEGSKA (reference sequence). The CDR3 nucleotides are TGCAGTGCTGGAGGACTAGCGGGAGCCTATGAGCAGTTCTTC. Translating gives CSAGGLAGAYEQFF.

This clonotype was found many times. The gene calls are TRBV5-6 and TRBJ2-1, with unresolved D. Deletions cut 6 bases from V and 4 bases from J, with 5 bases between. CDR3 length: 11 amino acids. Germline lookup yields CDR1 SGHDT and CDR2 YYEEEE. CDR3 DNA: TGTGCCAGCACCGATTACAATGAGCAGTTCTTC. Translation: CASTDYNEQFF.

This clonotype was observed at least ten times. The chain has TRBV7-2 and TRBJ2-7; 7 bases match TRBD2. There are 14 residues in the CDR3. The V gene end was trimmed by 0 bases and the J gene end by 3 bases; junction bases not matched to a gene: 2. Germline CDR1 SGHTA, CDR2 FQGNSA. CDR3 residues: CASSLAGGVYEQYF. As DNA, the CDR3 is TGTGCCAGCAGCTTAGCTGGGGGGGTCTACGAGCAGTACTTC. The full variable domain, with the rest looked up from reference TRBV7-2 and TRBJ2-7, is GAGVSQSPSNKVTEKGKDVELRCDPISGHTALYWYRQSLGQGLEFLIYFQGNSAPDKSGLPSDRFSAERTGGSVSTLTIQRTQQEDSAVYLCASSLAGGVYEQYFGPGTRLTVT.

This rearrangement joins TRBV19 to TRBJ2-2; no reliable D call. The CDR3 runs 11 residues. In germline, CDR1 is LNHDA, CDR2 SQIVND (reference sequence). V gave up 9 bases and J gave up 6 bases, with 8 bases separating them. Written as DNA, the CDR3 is TGTGCCAGCTATAGAGCCGGGGAGCTGTTTTTT. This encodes CASYRAGELFF.

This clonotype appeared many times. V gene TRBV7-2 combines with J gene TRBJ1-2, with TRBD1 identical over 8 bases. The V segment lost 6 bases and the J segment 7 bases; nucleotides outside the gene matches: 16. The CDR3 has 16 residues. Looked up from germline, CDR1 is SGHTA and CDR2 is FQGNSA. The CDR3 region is CASSVTTDRGPLGYTF. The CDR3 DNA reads TGTGCCAGCAGTGTTACGACCGACAGGGGCCCTCTTGGCTACACCTTC.

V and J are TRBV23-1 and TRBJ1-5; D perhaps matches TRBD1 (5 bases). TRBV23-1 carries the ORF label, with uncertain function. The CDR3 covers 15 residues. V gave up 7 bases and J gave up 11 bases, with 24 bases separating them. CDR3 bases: TGCGCCAGCAAAAACCATCTCTGGGAGGGGTGGTCCCAGCATTTT. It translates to CASKNHLWEGWSQHF.

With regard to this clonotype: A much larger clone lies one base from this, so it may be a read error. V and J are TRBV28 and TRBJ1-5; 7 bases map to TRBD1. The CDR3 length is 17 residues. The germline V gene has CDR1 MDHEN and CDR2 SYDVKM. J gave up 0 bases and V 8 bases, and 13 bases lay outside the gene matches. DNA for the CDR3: TGTGCCAGCCTTCCCTCGGGGACAGCAGCTAGCAATCAGCCCCAGCATTTT. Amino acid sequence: CASLPSGTAASNQPQHF.

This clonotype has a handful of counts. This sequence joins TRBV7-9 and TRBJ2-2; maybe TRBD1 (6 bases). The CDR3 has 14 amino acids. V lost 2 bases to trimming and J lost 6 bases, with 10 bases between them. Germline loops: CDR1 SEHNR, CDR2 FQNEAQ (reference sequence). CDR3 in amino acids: CASSLLGTSGELFF. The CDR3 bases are TGTGCCAGCAGCTTACTGGGGACATCCGGGGAGCTGTTTTTT.

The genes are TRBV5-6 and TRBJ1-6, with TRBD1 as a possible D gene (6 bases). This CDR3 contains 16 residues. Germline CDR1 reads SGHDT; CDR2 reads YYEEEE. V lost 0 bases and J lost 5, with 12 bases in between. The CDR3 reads CASSLDTGANNSPLHF. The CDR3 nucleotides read TGTGCCAGCAGCTTGGATACGGGGGCAAATAATTCACCCCTCCACTTT. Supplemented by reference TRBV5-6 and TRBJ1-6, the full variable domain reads DAGVTQSPTHLIKTRGQQVTLRCSPKSGHDTVSWYQQALGQGPQFIFQYYEEEERQRGNFPDRFSGHQFPNYSSELNVNALLLGDSALYLCASSLDTGANNSPLHFGNGTRLTVT.

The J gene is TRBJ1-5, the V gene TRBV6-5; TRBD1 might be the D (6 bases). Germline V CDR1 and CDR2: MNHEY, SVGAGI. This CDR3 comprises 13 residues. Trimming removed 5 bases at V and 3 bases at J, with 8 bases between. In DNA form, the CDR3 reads TGTGCCAGCAGTGGACAGTACAATCAGCCCCAGCATTTT. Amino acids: CASSGQYNQPQHF.

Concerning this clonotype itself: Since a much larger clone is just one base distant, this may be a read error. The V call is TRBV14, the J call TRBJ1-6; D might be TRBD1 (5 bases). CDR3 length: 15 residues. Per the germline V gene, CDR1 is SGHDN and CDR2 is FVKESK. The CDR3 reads CPSSQERGFNSPLHF. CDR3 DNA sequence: TGTCCCAGCAGCCAAGAACGGGGGTTCAATTCACCCCTCCACTTT.